This paragraph reports one T cell receptor beta chain. The antigen is not known. The data derive from a study of tumor-infiltrating lymphocytes in localized non-small cell lung cancer. Overall study context: Tumor tissue and non-adjacent uninvolved lung came from each patient.

Germline values: CDR1 LNHDA, CDR2 SQIVND (reference sequence). The germline V and J ends were trimmed by 9 bases and 0 bases, with 12 bases remaining between them. This CDR3 is 14 amino acids long. Produced via immunoSEQ multiplex PCR; TCRdb's table is partial and in-frame only. The sample shows roughly 14,000 clones, about 75% of them seen only once. Study outcomes and limitations: T-cell fraction did not differ between immunotypes IM1 and IM2. Technical variation could not be separated from intratumor heterogeneity here. No link was found between tumor T-cell fraction and recurrence-free survival.

The chain employs TRBV19 and TRBJ2-1, with a tentative D call TRBD2 (5 bases). This clonotype was sampled from a human donor with non-small cell lung cancer. The sequenced sample was lung tumor tissue. The CDR3 DNA reads TGTGCCAGCGGACTCCCGAGCTCCTACAATGAGCAGTTCTTC. Encoded protein: CASGLPSSYNEQFF. The variable domain in full, completed from reference TRBV19 and TRBJ2-1, reads DGGITQSPKYLFRKEGQNVTLSCEQNLNHDAMYWYRQDPGQGLRLIYYSQIVNDFQKGDIAEGYSVSREKKESFPLTVTSAQKNPTAFYLCASGLPSSYNEQFFGPGTRLTVL.